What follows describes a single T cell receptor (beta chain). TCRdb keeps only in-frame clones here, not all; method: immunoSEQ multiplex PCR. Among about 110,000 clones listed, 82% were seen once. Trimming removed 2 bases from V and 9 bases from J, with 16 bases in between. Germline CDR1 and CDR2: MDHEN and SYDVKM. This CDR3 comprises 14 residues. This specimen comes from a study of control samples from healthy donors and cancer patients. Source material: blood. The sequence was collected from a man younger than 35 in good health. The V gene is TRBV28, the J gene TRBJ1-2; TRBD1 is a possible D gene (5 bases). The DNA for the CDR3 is TGTGCCAGCAGTTTACAATCCGGGACGGAGCGCTACACCTTC. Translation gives CASSLQSGTERYTF.